This T cell receptor beta chain was profiled in a study of cytomegalovirus exposure and HLA in healthy donors. Points from the study as a whole: According to an earlier analysis, most TCR beta V segments yielded productive rearrangements about 90% or about 30% of the time. In presence/absence analyses, roughly uniform sequencing depth across donors was assumed.

CDR1 is SGHNT and CDR2 is YYREEE in the germline V gene (reference sequence). The V end lost 0 bases, the J end lost 9 bases, and 10 bases lay between the germline ends. This CDR3 region has 14 residues. This clone showed up just a few times. Its specificity is unknown. The PCR used 60 Vbeta and 13 Jbeta primers. Method: immunoSEQ multiplex PCR; TCRdb's copy keeps in-frame clones and lacks some. The repertoire holds around 90,000 clones, with about 68% as singletons. The J gene is TRBJ1-6, the V gene TRBV5-4; maybe TRBD1 (6 bases). The clonotype comes from a human donor in good health. Specimen: PBMCs. CDR3 residues: CASSLDRVLSPLHF. The CDR3 nucleotides read TGTGCCAGCAGCTTGGACAGGGTACTTTCACCCCTCCACTTT.